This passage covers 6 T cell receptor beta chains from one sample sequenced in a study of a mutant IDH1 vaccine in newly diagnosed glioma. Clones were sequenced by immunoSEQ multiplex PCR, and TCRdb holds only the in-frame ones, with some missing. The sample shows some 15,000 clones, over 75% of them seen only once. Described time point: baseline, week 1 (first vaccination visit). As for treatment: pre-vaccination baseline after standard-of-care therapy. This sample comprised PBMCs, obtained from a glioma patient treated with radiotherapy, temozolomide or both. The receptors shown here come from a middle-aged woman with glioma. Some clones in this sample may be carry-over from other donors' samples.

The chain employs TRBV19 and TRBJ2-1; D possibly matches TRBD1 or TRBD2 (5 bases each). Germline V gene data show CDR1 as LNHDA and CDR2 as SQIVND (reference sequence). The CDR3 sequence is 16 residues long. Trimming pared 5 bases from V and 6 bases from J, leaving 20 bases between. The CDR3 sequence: CASSRTDSSGLNEQFF. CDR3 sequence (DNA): TGTGCCAGTAGTCGAACGGACTCGTCAGGGCTCAATGAGCAGTTCTTC.

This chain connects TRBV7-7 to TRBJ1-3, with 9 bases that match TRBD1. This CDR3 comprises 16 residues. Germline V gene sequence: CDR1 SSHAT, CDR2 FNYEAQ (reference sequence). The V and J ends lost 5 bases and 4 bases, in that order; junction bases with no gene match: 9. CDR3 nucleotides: TGTGCCAGCAGCGAGGGACAGGGTGTGAGCGGAAACACCATATATTTT. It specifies CASSEGQGVSGNTIYF. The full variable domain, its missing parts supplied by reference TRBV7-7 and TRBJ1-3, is GAGVSQSPRYKVTKRGQDVTLRCDPISSHATLYWYQQALGQGPEFLTYFNYEAQPDKSGLPSDRFSAERPEGSISTLTIQRTEQRDSAMYRCASSEGQGVSGNTIYFGEGSWLTVV.

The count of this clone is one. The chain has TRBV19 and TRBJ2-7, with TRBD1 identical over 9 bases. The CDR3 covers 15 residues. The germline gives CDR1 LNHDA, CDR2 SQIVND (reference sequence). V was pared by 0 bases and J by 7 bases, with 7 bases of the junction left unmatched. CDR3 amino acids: CASSIDRTGVREQYF. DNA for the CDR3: TGTGCCAGTAGTATAGACAGGACAGGGGTGCGAGAGCAGTACTTC.

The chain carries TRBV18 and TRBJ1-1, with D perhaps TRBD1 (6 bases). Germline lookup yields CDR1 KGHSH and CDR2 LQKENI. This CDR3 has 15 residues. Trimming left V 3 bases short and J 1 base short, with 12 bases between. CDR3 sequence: CASSPVGGGNTEAFF. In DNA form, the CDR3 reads TGTGCCAGCTCACCCGTCGGAGGGGGGAACACTGAAGCTTTCTTT.

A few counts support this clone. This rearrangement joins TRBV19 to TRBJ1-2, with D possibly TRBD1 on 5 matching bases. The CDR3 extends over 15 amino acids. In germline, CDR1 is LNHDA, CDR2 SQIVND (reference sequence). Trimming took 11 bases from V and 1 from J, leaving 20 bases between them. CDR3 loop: CAYTGADSNNYGYTF. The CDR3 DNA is TGTGCCTATACAGGAGCGGATTCCAATAACTATGGCTACACCTTC.

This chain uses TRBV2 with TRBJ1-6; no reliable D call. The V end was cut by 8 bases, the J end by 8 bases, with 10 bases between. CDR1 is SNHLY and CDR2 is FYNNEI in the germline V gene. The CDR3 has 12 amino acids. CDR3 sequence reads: CASLREDSPLHF. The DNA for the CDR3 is TGTGCCAGCCTACGGGAGGATTCACCCCTCCACTTT.